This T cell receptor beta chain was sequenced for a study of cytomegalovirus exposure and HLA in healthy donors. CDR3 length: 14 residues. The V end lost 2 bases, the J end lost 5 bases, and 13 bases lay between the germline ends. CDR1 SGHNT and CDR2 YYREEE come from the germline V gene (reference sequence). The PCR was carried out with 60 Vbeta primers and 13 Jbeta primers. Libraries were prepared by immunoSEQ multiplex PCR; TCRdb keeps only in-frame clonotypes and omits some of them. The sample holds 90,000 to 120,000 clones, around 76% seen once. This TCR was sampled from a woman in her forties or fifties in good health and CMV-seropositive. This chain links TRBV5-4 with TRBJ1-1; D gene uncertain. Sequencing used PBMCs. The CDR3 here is CASSFRSAGTEAFF. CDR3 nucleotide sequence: TGTGCCAGCAGCTTCCGCAGTGCCGGGACTGAAGCTTTCTTT.